Included here is one T cell receptor (beta chain) sequence, with context. No antigen is known for it. This sample stems from a study of T cell repertoires in cytomegalovirus infection. Turning to the study itself: The public TCR beta signatures pointed to both CMV infection and matching HLA type. Notes on the study in general: People with CMV and the relevant HLA were identified by cumulative public TCR beta family frequency. The response measured ex vivo was dominated by TCR beta clonotypes (HLA-C-restricted and CMV-specific).

TCRdb analysed the reads with MiXCR anew, one entry per CDR3 protein. Of about 250,000 distinct CDR3 sequences in the sample, approximately 15% were seen once. With 7 bases removed from V and 5 bases from J, the gap between germline ends came to 14 bases. CDR1 and CDR2 from the germline V gene are SGHVT and SQSDAQ. The CDR3 sequence is 13 residues long. The source material was CD8+ T cells from PBMCs. The clonotype was recovered from a human donor in good health (CMV status not recorded). Some clones in this sample may be carry-over from other donors' samples. This chain links TRBV7-4 with TRBJ1-1; D unclear. DNA for the CDR3: TGTGCCAGCACCTTCGGGCTGGGTACTGAAGCTTTCTTT. It is translated as CASTFGLGTEAFF.